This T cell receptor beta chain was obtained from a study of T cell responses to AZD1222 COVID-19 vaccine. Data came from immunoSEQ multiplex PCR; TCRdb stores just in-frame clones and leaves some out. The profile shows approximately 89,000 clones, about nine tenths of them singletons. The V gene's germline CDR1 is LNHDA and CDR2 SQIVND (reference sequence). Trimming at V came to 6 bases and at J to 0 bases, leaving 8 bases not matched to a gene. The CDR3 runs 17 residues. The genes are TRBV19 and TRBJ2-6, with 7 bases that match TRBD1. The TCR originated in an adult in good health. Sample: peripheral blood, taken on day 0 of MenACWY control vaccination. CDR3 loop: CASRRTGPPSGANVLTF. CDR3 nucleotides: TGTGCCAGTAGGCGGACAGGTCCTCCCTCTGGGGCCAACGTCCTGACTTTC. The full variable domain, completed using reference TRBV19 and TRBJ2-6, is DGGITQSPKYLFRKEGQNVTLSCEQNLNHDAMYWYRQDPGQGLRLIYYSQIVNDFQKGDIAEGYSVSREKKESFPLTVTSAQKNPTAFYLCASRRTGPPSGANVLTFGAGSRLTVL.